Presented here are 12 T cell receptor beta chains from one specimen sequenced in a study of cytomegalovirus exposure and HLA in healthy donors. Primers included in the PCR were 60 Vbeta and 13 Jbeta primers. Measured with immunoSEQ multiplex PCR; TCRdb has only the in-frame clones, and not every one. The sample records 150,000 to 200,000 clones, about 69% being singletons. Sample: PBMCs. The receptors derive from a human donor in good health.

This clone was counted between two and nine times. J is TRBJ2-1 and V is TRBV19, with 14 positions matching TRBD2. The CDR3 sequence is 15 residues long. J gave up 8 bases and V 5 bases, and 5 bases lay outside the gene matches. Germline V gives CDR1 LNHDA, CDR2 SQIVND (reference sequence). The DNA for the CDR3 is TGTGCCAGTAGTTCGACTAGCGGGGGGGCCGATGAGCAGTTCTTC. Translating it yields CASSSTSGGADEQFF. Complete variable domain (other parts from reference TRBV19 and TRBJ2-1): DGGITQSPKYLFRKEGQNVTLSCEQNLNHDAMYWYRQDPGQGLRLIYYSQIVNDFQKGDIAEGYSVSREKKESFPLTVTSAQKNPTAFYLCASSSTSGGADEQFFGPGTRLTVL.

Only one count was recorded for this clone. In this CDR3 the conserved last residue, phenylalanine or tryptophan, is missing, so a read error is likely. V gene TRBV5-1 combines with J gene TRBJ2-2; a weak D match, TRBD1 (6 bases). The CDR3 covers 18 residues. Looked up from germline, CDR1 is SGHRS and CDR2 is YFSETQ. V lost 0 bases and J lost 0, with 15 bases in between. CDR3 in amino acids: CASSLDVQGPSNTGELFV. In nucleotides, the CDR3 is TGCGCCAGCAGCTTGGATGTCCAGGGGCCCTCGAACACCGGGGAGCTGTTTGTT.

This clone has a single count. This rearrangement joins TRBV30 to TRBJ1-5; D not resolved. V lost 4 bases, J lost 5 bases, and 12 bases lay in between. The CDR3 is 13 amino acids. The germline gives CDR1 GTSNPN, CDR2 SVGIG (reference sequence). The CDR3 sequence: CAWTLREDQPQHF. The DNA for the CDR3 is TGTGCCTGGACACTCCGGGAGGATCAGCCCCAGCATTTT. Full variable domain (rest looked up from reference TRBV30 and TRBJ1-5): SQTIHQWPATLVQPVGSPLSLECTVEGTSNPNLYWYRQAAGRGLQLLFYSVGIGQISSEVPQNLSASRPQDRQFILSSKKLLLSDSGFYLCAWTLREDQPQHFGDGTRLSIL.

This rearrangement joins TRBV7-9 to TRBJ2-5; 8 nucleotides agree with TRBD2. CDR1 and CDR2 from the germline V gene are SEHNR and FQNEAQ (reference sequence). J lost 4 bases, V lost 5 bases, and 12 bases had no gene match. This CDR3 contains 16 residues. The CDR3 loop is CASSPRGGRSGETQYF. The DNA for the CDR3 is TGTGCCAGCAGCCCCCGGGGGGGCCGTTCGGGAGAGACCCAGTACTTC.

The rearrangement uses TRBV9 and TRBJ1-1, with 9 bases identical to TRBD1. Looked up from germline, CDR1 is SGDLS and CDR2 is YYNGEE. V lost 0 bases, J lost 8 bases, and 8 bases stayed unmatched. The CDR3 loop spans 15 amino acids. The CDR3 sequence: CASSVVRGTGNEAFF. The DNA for the CDR3 is TGTGCCAGCAGCGTAGTGAGGGGGACAGGGAACGAAGCTTTCTTT.

This clone was counted only a few times. The genes are TRBV2 and TRBJ2-7; D unclear. Germline values: CDR1 SNHLY, CDR2 FYNNEI. This CDR3 region has 13 residues. V was pared by 4 bases and J by 2 bases, with 9 bases between. CDR3 amino acids: CASSGSPAYEQYF. The DNA of the CDR3 is TGTGCCAGCAGTGGGTCCCCAGCCTACGAGCAGTACTTC.

This clone was detected only a few times. The chain uses TRBV5-1 and TRBJ2-3, with TRBD2 identical over 12 bases. This CDR3 contains 17 residues. Germline V gene data show CDR1 as SGHRS and CDR2 as YFSETQ. The V segment lost 0 bases and the J segment 2 bases; nucleotides outside the gene matches: 4. The CDR3, as DNA: TGCGCCAGCAGCTTGGGGCCTAGCGGGGGGGACACAGATACGCAGTATTTT. It is translated as CASSLGPSGGDTDTQYF.

The chain recombines TRBV5-6 with TRBJ1-2; 11 bases agree with TRBD1. V lost 4 bases to trimming and J lost 8 bases; unmatched junction nucleotides: 4. The CDR3 is 13 amino acids. The germline CDR1 and CDR2 sequences are SGHDT and YYEEEE. CDR3 DNA sequence: TGTGCCAGCAGCATTGGGACAGGGGGAGGCTACACCTTC. Its protein is CASSIGTGGGYTF.

The chain couples TRBV7-8 to TRBJ2-1; D possibly corresponds to TRBD2 (6 bases). Trimming took off 2 bases at V and 0 bases at J, with 11 bases between the two ends. Germline values: CDR1 SGHVS, CDR2 FQNEAQ. The CDR3 sequence is 16 residues long. In DNA form, the CDR3 reads TGTGCCAGCAGCTTACCCGGGGGAAGCTCCTACAATGAGCAGTTCTTC. Translating gives CASSLPGGSSYNEQFF. The full variable domain, in which reference TRBV7-8 and TRBJ2-1 provide the parts outside the CDR3, is GAGVSQSPRYKVAKRGQDVALRCDPISGHVSLFWYQQALGQGPEFLTYFQNEAQLDKSGLPSDRFFAERPEGSVSTLKIQRTQQEDSAVYLCASSLPGGSSYNEQFFGPGTRLTVL.

This rearrangement joins TRBV11-2 to TRBJ2-5; D gene uncertain. The ends were cut back, 4 bases at V and 3 bases at J, with 3 bases in the middle. The germline CDR1 and CDR2 sequences are SGHAT and FQNNGV. The CDR3 runs to 11 residues. CDR3 in amino acids: CASSYKETQYF. The CDR3 DNA reads as TGTGCCAGCAGCTACAAAGAGACCCAGTACTTC.

The chain recombines TRBV5-1 with TRBJ2-1; 12 bases fit TRBD1. CDR3 length: 16 residues. Germline CDR1 SGHRS, CDR2 YFSETQ. V dropped 0 bases and J dropped 7; count of bases not matched to a gene: 5. In DNA form, the CDR3 reads TGCGCCAGCAGCTTGGCTCGGGACAGGGGGCGGAATGAGCAGTTCTTC. Translation: CASSLARDRGRNEQFF.

This sequence joins TRBV10-1 and TRBJ2-1; a possible D gene is TRBD2 (6 bases). The V gene's germline CDR1 is WNHNN and CDR2 SYGVQD (reference sequence). The germline V and J ends were trimmed by 6 bases and 15 bases, with 9 bases remaining between them. The CDR3 runs to 9 residues. CDR3 protein: CASSVSGFF. In DNA form, the CDR3 reads TGCGCCAGCAGCGTTAGCGGGTTCTTC.